The source of this T cell receptor (beta chain) is a study of vaccination and CD4 T cells after COVID-19. Study-level background: The post-COVID samples were taken a median roughly 100 days after diagnosis, anywhere from 35 to 161.

The V and J ends lost 10 bases and 8 bases, in that order; junction bases with no gene match: 15. CDR1 ENHRY and CDR2 SYGVKD come from the germline V gene. The CDR3 consists of 15 residues. The Oncomine TCR Beta short-read assay sequenced DNA from cultured CD4+ T cells. Genomic DNA was isolated from CD4+ T cells that had been cultured. In TCRdb, the PCR reads were re-called with MiXCR into one record per CDR3 protein. The table includes 15,000 to 25,000 distinct CDR3 sequences, approximately 50% detected once. Sample treatment: 10-day PBMC culture with coronavirus spike peptide pools or control peptides (ViraFEST assay). ViraFEST used peptide pools to expand antigen-specific T cells and subsequently sequenced their TCRs. This clonotype was observed a few times. Antigen unknown.

V usage is TRBV10-3 and J usage is TRBJ1-1; 11 bases line up with TRBD1. Sample: CD4+ T cells from blood, cultured in vitro. The TCR sequence derives from a human donor who had recovered from COVID-19. CDR3 in amino acids: CATSINPGTGGEAFF. As DNA, the CDR3 is TGTGCCACCTCAATTAACCCCGGGACAGGGGGAGAAGCTTTCTTT.